These T cell receptor beta chains were read from a single sample in a study of immune cell composition in non-small cell lung cancer. TCRdb keeps only in-frame clones here, not all; method: immunoSEQ multiplex PCR. The sample holds about 7,600 clones, just under 80% seen once. The sequencing sample was made of lung tumor tissue. Receptor source: a human donor with non-small cell lung cancer. Each CDR3 is given with its conserved first and last residue. The D gene is left open where the match is weak. Clone sizes are given selectively: once, few, many, or a class where the clone is expanded.

j_call,clone_size,v_call,d_call,cdr3_nt,cdr3_aa
TRBJ2-6,NA,TRBV28,NA,TGTGCCAGCACCCTCTCTGGGGCCAACGTCCTGACTTTC,CASTLSGANVLTF
TRBJ2-7,NA,TRBV6-6,TRBD1,TGTGCCAGCAGTTACCCTGCGGGGACAGGGGGTGTCGAGCAGTACTTC,CASSYPAGTGGVEQYF
TRBJ2-1,once,TRBV11-3,TRBD1,TGTGCCAGCAGCTTAGACCAGAGCGGGACAGGGTCCTACAATGAGCAGTTCTTC,CASSLDQSGTGSYNEQFF
TRBJ1-2,once,TRBV10-3,NA,TGTGCCATCAGCCCCGACAGCCTCTCCTATGGCTACACCTTC,CAISPDSLSYGYTF
TRBJ1-1,NA,TRBV7-2,NA,TGTGCCAGCAGCCCGGACAGTTATCAAGCTTTCTTT,CASSPDSYQAFF
TRBJ1-5,NA,TRBV29-1,NA,TGCAGCGTTTTGGCCGGGACTACAAGCAATCAGCCCCAGCATTTT,CSVLAGTTSNQPQHF
TRBJ2-7,NA,TRBV27,NA,TGTGCCAGCAGCCCTGGTCCCACCTACGAGCAGTACTTC,CASSPGPTYEQYF
TRBJ1-4,NA,TRBV4-3,NA,TGCGCCAGCAGCCAAGCGGCTGCAACTAATGAAAAACTGTTTTTT,CASSQAAATNEKLFF
TRBJ1-4,NA,TRBV2,NA,TGTGCCAGCAGAGATGACAGTGGTTTAGGAAAACTGTTTTTT,CASRDDSGLGKLFF
TRBJ2-7,NA,TRBV6-5,NA,TGTGCCAGCCGGGACGGCGATGCCTACGAGCAGTACTTC,CASRDGDAYEQYF
TRBJ1-3,NA,TRBV7-2,NA,TGTGCCAGCAGCTTAGGCGGCAGGGGATTTGGAAACACCATATATTTT,CASSLGGRGFGNTIYF
TRBJ1-2,NA,TRBV6-5,NA,TGTGCCAGCAGTTACAGAGACAGTGCTAACTATGGCTACACCTTC,CASSYRDSANYGYTF
TRBJ1-3,NA,TRBV11-2,NA,TGTGCCAGCAGCTTTGGGGGGAGTAGGGGAAACACCATATATTTT,CASSFGGSRGNTIYF
TRBJ2-1,NA,TRBV5-4,TRBD2,TGTGCCAGCAGCTTAAGGACTAGCTCCTACAATGAGCAGTTCTTC,CASSLRTSSYNEQFF
TRBJ1-2,large,TRBV27,NA,TGTGCCAGCAGTCCCCGGGCCGGGTATGGCTACACCTTC,CASSPRAGYGYTF
TRBJ2-2,NA,TRBV28,TRBD2,TGTGCCAGCAGTACCTCCTGGACTCCTGGGGGGGTTAGTACCGGGGAGCTGTTTTTT,CASSTSWTPGGVSTGELFF
TRBJ2-2,few,TRBV7-3,NA,TGTGCCAGCAGCAGCGGGTGGACCGGGGAGCTGTTTTTT,CASSSGWTGELFF
TRBJ1-2,NA,TRBV2,NA,TGTGCCATTTCAGCGGCGGGGGTTGGCTACACCTTC,CAISAAGVGYTF
TRBJ2-7,few,TRBV2,TRBD2,TGTGCCAGCAAGAGGGTGGGGGGGTCCTACGAGCAGTACTTC,CASKRVGGSYEQYF
TRBJ1-2,NA,TRBV27,TRBD1,TGTGCCAGCAGGATGGGACAGGGGATGGGAGGCTACACCTTC,CASRMGQGMGGYTF
TRBJ2-5,NA,TRBV9,TRBD1,TGTGCCAGCAGCGTAGCGGGACAGGGTTTCACTGAGACCCAGTACTTC,CASSVAGQGFTETQYF
TRBJ1-1,NA,TRBV2,TRBD1,TGTGCCACCAGGGGGGACATCAACACTGAAGCTTTCTTT,CATRGDINTEAFF
TRBJ1-1,NA,TRBV10-3,NA,TGTGCCATCAAAAACATGAACACTGAAGCTTTCTTT,CAIKNMNTEAFF
TRBJ1-1,NA,TRBV10-3,NA,TGTGCCATCAGTGATCAGTTCACTGAAGCTTTCTTT,CAISDQFTEAFF
TRBJ1-1,NA,TRBV28,NA,TGTGCCAGCAGCGTGGGACGGATTAACACTGAAGCTTTCTTT,CASSVGRINTEAFF
TRBJ1-6,NA,TRBV7-3,NA,TGTGCCAGCAGCTTAGGGGGATCTAATTCACCCCTCCACTTT,CASSLGGSNSPLHF
TRBJ1-1,NA,TRBV6-1,NA,TGTGCCAGCAGCCGACGGGACACTGAAGCTTTCTTT,CASSRRDTEAFF
TRBJ2-7,NA,TRBV18,NA,TGTGCCAGCTCACCTACCCTAGGAGTAGCCTACTCCTACGAGCAGTACTTC,CASSPTLGVAYSYEQYF
TRBJ2-1,NA,TRBV27,NA,TGTGCCAGCAGTTTAGAGGGATGGGGTTACAATGAGCAGTTCTTC,CASSLEGWGYNEQFF
TRBJ2-7,NA,TRBV7-8,NA,TGTGCCAGCAGCTTAGGGACCTACGAGCAGTACTTC,CASSLGTYEQYF
TRBJ1-2,NA,TRBV6-1,NA,TGTGCCAGCAGTTCCTACTCCGGGACAAACTATGGCTACACCTTC,CASSSYSGTNYGYTF
TRBJ2-7,few,TRBV10-3,NA,TGTGCCATCAGCCCTCCCACAGGGTACGAGCAGTACTTC,CAISPPTGYEQYF
TRBJ2-3,NA,TRBV7-2,NA,TGTGCCAGCAGCCGAAGCCCGTCCCCCGGGGCAGATACGCAGTATTTT,CASSRSPSPGADTQYF
TRBJ1-2,NA,TRBV9,NA,TGTGCCAGCAGCGGCCCCGGTTTTAGAAATGGCTACACCTTC,CASSGPGFRNGYTF
TRBJ1-6,NA,TRBV6-5,NA,TGTGCCAGCACCCTAGGGGTCGAGAATTCACCCCTCCACTTT,CASTLGVENSPLHF
TRBJ2-1,NA,TRBV10-3,NA,TGTGCCAGCAAGGGGGTGGCCTACAATGAGCAGTTCTTC,CASKGVAYNEQFF
TRBJ1-5,NA,TRBV5-1,TRBD1,TGCGCCAGCAGCTTGCGGACAGGGGCGGATCAGCCCCAGCATTTT,CASSLRTGADQPQHF
TRBJ1-4,NA,TRBV6-1,NA,TGTGCCAGCAGTGAAACCGCCGGGACTCCTTATGAAAAACTGTTTTTT,CASSETAGTPYEKLFF
TRBJ2-1,once,TRBV7-7,NA,TGTGCTAGCAGCCTCGACGTGAGCTCCTACAATGAGCAGTTCTTC,CASSLDVSSYNEQFF
TRBJ2-5,NA,TRBV6-1,NA,TGTGCCAGCAGTGAAGCTTGGGTGGGGGGGACCCAGTACTTC,CASSEAWVGGTQYF
TRBJ1-1,NA,TRBV5-1,NA,TGCGCCAGCAGCATGACAGTGAACACTGAAGCTTTCTTT,CASSMTVNTEAFF
TRBJ2-5,NA,TRBV6-6,NA,TGTGCCAGCAGTTACGGATCGACCCAGTACTTC,CASSYGSTQYF
TRBJ2-7,few,TRBV9,TRBD2,TGTGCCAGCAGCTCCAGCGGGGGCAAGGCAGGGTCTTTACGTAAGGAGCAGTACTTC,CASSSSGGKAGSLRKEQYF
TRBJ1-6,NA,TRBV6-9,NA,TGTGCCAGCAGTCAAAGAGGTTCACCCCTCCACTTT,CASSQRGSPLHF
TRBJ1-1,NA,TRBV7-2,TRBD1,TGTGCCAGCAGCTTAGACAGGGGGTACACTGAAGCTTTCTTT,CASSLDRGYTEAFF
TRBJ1-5,few,TRBV10-3,TRBD1,TGTGCCAGCTCAGCCGGGACAGGGGGAATGTTATCCCAGCATTTT,CASSAGTGGMLSQHF
TRBJ1-1,NA,TRBV7-2,NA,TGTGCCAGCAGCATACAGGGAGGGGACACTGAAGCTTTCTTT,CASSIQGGDTEAFF
TRBJ1-5,NA,TRBV11-2,NA,TGTGCCAGCAGCTCCCGGCAGAGTTCCGGGGGTCCCCAGCATTTT,CASSSRQSSGGPQHF
TRBJ2-1,NA,TRBV9,TRBD2,TGTGCCAGCAGCGTAGGTCTAGCGGGTGGACGGGGCAATGAGCAGTTCTTC,CASSVGLAGGRGNEQFF
TRBJ2-3,NA,TRBV5-4,TRBD2,TGTGCCAGCAGCCCGGGACTAGCGGGCACAGATACGCAGTATTTT,CASSPGLAGTDTQYF
TRBJ2-1,NA,TRBV7-2,TRBD1,TGTGCCAGCAGCTTAGGACAGGGCCGTAACAATGAGCAGTTCTTC,CASSLGQGRNNEQFF
TRBJ2-7,few,TRBV14,TRBD1,TGTGCCAGCAGCCGACCGGGACAGGGACTTGGCGAGCAGTACTTC,CASSRPGQGLGEQYF